The 25 T cell receptor beta chains reported below all come from one sample, sequenced in a study of T cell responses to AZD1222 COVID-19 vaccine. The repertoire was sequenced with immunoSEQ multiplex PCR; TCRdb's copy has only in-frame clones and lacks some. The sample yields about 100,000 clones, just under 90% seen once. Sequencing was performed on peripheral blood, taken on day 0 of AZD1222 vaccination. The receptors come from an adult in good health.

This clone was recorded only once. V usage is TRBV5-1 and J usage is TRBJ1-1, with a weak D call TRBD1 (5 bases). V was trimmed by 0 bases and J by 6 bases, leaving 12 bases between them. The CDR3 has 14 residues. Per the germline V gene, CDR1 is SGHRS and CDR2 is YFSETQ. The CDR3 bases are TGCGCCAGCAGCTTGGAGGTTGGGGGTGCTGAAGCTTTCTTT. Its translation is CASSLEVGGAEAFF.

The chain couples TRBV9 to TRBJ2-6; unclear D gene. V lost 3 bases to trimming and J lost 0 bases, with 13 bases between them. The CDR3 has 17 amino acids. The germline gives CDR1 SGDLS, CDR2 YYNGEE. The CDR3 DNA is TGTGCCAGCAGCGCCCAACGTATACACTCTGGGGCCAACGTCCTGACTTTC. Amino acid sequence: CASSAQRIHSGANVLTF.

This clone was observed once. V is TRBV6-5 and J is TRBJ1-2; D gene uncertain. Germline V gives CDR1 MNHEY, CDR2 SVGAGI. V was cut by 1 base and J by 4 bases, with 16 bases left in between. This CDR3 contains 16 residues. The CDR3 DNA reads TGTGCCAGCAGTTACTTAAGTCGCGGCCCTACCTATGGCTACACCTTC. This codes for CASSYLSRGPTYGYTF.

The table lists this clone with a count of one. CDR3 sequence: CASSLGSYEQYF. The CDR3, as DNA: TGTGCCAGCAGCTTAGGCAGCTACGAGCAGTACTTC. J is TRBJ2-7 and V is TRBV11-2; D is ambiguous. The CDR3 sequence is 12 residues long. Germline V gene data show CDR1 as SGHAT and CDR2 as FQNNGV. With 1 base removed from V and 3 bases from J, the gap between germline ends came to 4 bases.

This clone has just a few counts. This rearrangement joins TRBV6-1 to TRBJ1-1, with D possibly being TRBD1 (6 bases). CDR3 length: 13 residues. Trimming took 3 bases from V and 3 from J, leaving 8 bases between them. Germline V CDR1 and CDR2: MNHNS, SASEGT. The CDR3: CASSEGAHTEAFF. The CDR3 nucleotides are TGTGCCAGCAGTGAGGGGGCGCACACTGAAGCTTTCTTT.

J is TRBJ1-6 and V is TRBV4-1; a weak D match, TRBD1 (6 bases). CDR3 length: 15 residues. Germline CDR1 reads MGHRA; CDR2 reads YSYEKL. The V end was cut by 4 bases, the J end by 10 bases, with 17 bases between. This CDR3 is CASSPWGQGQSPLHF. For the CDR3, the DNA is TGCGCCAGCAGCCCGTGGGGGCAGGGTCAATCACCCCTCCACTTT.

This chain uses TRBV27 with TRBJ1-3; D is uncertain. Trimming cost V 4 bases and J 0 bases, with 4 bases left between them. CDR3 length: 13 residues. Germline V CDR1 and CDR2: MNHEY, SMNVEV (reference sequence). The CDR3 sequence: CASSSYSGNTIYF. CDR3 nucleotides: TGTGCCAGCAGTTCCTACTCTGGAAACACCATATATTTT.

CDR3 loop: CASSLGEWVYNEQFF. As DNA, the CDR3 is TGTGCCAGCAGCTTGGGCGAGTGGGTCTACAATGAGCAGTTCTTC. The rearrangement uses TRBV11-3 and TRBJ2-1; D remains unclear. Germline CDR1 SGHNT, CDR2 YENEEA. V gave up 3 bases and J gave up 3 bases, with 12 bases separating them. This CDR3 spans 15 amino acids. Based on the CDR3 plus reference TRBV11-3 and TRBJ2-1, the full variable domain is EAGVVQSPRYKIIEKKQPVAFWCNPISGHNTLYWYLQNLGQGPELLIRYENEEAVDDSQLPKDRFSAERLKGVDSTLKIQPAELGDSAVYLCASSLGEWVYNEQFFGPGTRLTVL.

The genes are TRBV7-9 and TRBJ1-4; D perhaps matches TRBD1 (5 bases). CDR1 is SEHNR and CDR2 is FQNEAQ in the germline V gene (reference sequence). The CDR3 length is 14 residues. Trimming pared 7 bases from V and 8 bases from J, leaving 17 bases between. This chain's CDR3 is CASTSQGGGEKLFF. DNA of the CDR3: TGTGCCAGCACCTCTCAGGGCGGAGGGGAAAAACTGTTTTTT.

This clone appeared a single time. The J gene is TRBJ1-5, the V gene TRBV2; tentatively, D is TRBD1 (6 bases). The CDR3 is 14 residues long. Trimming took 7 bases from V and 7 from J, leaving 17 bases between them. CDR1 is SNHLY and CDR2 is FYNNEI in the germline V gene. CDR3 in DNA: TGTGCCAGCAAGGGGGGACTGGAGATACAGCCCCAGCATTTT. As protein: CASKGGLEIQPQHF.

The chain links TRBV7-2 to TRBJ2-5; perhaps TRBD1 as D (5 bases). Germline CDR1 and CDR2: SGHTA and FQGNSA. V was trimmed by 1 base and J by 4 bases, leaving 7 bases between them. This CDR3 is 13 amino acids long. The CDR3 sequence is CASSLGGGETQYF. In DNA, the CDR3 is TGTGCCAGCAGCTTAGGGGGCGGAGAGACCCAGTACTTC.

CDR3 in amino acids: CASSGGTISTNEQYF. CDR3 DNA: TGTGCCAGCAGTGGGGGGACGATCTCTACTAACGAGCAGTACTTC. V is TRBV2 and J is TRBJ2-7; either TRBD1 or TRBD2 may fit D (5 bases each). The CDR3 is made up of 15 amino acids. The V gene's germline CDR1 is SNHLY and CDR2 FYNNEI. V was cut by 4 bases and J by 5 bases, with 18 bases left in between.

The chain is built from TRBV6-5 and TRBJ2-7; D is tentatively TRBD1 or TRBD2 (5 bases each). CDR3 size: 14 residues. V lost 5 bases and J lost 7, with 18 bases in between. In germline, CDR1 is MNHEY, CDR2 SVGAGI. As DNA, the CDR3 is TGTGCCAGCAGTCGTTCCGGACACTCGGGAGAGCAGTACTTC. Its protein product is CASSRSGHSGEQYF.

The chain is built from TRBV7-2 and TRBJ2-5; TRBD2 matches at 9 bases. The V gene end was trimmed by 1 base and the J gene end by 6 bases; junction bases not matched to a gene: 6. Germline CDR1 and CDR2: SGHTA and FQGNSA. The CDR3 loop spans 15 amino acids. The CDR3 spells CASSLGLAGSKTQYF. Written as DNA, the CDR3 is TGTGCCAGCAGCTTAGGCCTAGCGGGATCGAAGACCCAGTACTTC.

The gene calls are TRBV7-6 and TRBJ2-7, with D possibly TRBD1 on 6 matching bases. This CDR3 contains 15 residues. V gave up 1 base and J gave up 2 bases, with 12 bases separating them. The germline V gene encodes CDR1 SGHVS and CDR2 FNYEAQ. Written as DNA, the CDR3 is TGTGCCAGCAGCTTAGAGACAGGCCTTCCCTACGAGCAGTACTTC. Translating gives CASSLETGLPYEQYF.

This chain joins TRBV9 and TRBJ2-5; perhaps D is TRBD1 or TRBD2 (6 bases each). The CDR3 covers 14 residues. Trimming pared 4 bases from V and 4 bases from J, leaving 14 bases between. Per germline, CDR1 SGDLS and CDR2 YYNGEE. The CDR3 sequence is CASSPRGVLETQYF. CDR3 nucleotide sequence: TGTGCCAGCAGCCCTAGGGGGGTATTAGAGACCCAGTACTTC.

The genes are TRBV7-9 and TRBJ2-6, with D perhaps matching TRBD1 (6 bases). Trimming took 4 bases from V and 0 from J, leaving 19 bases between them. This CDR3 has 19 residues. Germline V CDR1 and CDR2: SEHNR, FQNEAQ (reference sequence). For the CDR3, the DNA is TGTGCCAGCAGCTCGCTAGCTCAGGGGCCCACCTCTGGGGCCAACGTCCTGACTTTC. Protein sequence: CASSSLAQGPTSGANVLTF.

The V and J genes are TRBV30 and TRBJ2-2; D could derive from TRBD1 or TRBD2 (5 bases each). Germline V CDR1 and CDR2: GTSNPN, SVGIG (reference sequence). V was pared by 3 bases and J by 2 bases, with 13 bases between. This CDR3 has 15 residues. CDR3 loop: CAWRTKGRNTGELFF. The CDR3 DNA is TGTGCCTGGAGAACAAAGGGACGTAACACCGGGGAGCTGTTTTTT.

Only a few counts were recorded for this clone. The chain is built from TRBV27 and TRBJ2-3; 8 nucleotides match TRBD2. From germline, CDR1 is MNHEY and CDR2 SMNVEV (reference sequence). Trimming removed 6 bases from V and 6 bases from J; junction bases left unmatched: 14. CDR3 length: 16 amino acids. The CDR3 loop is CASSRIRGGAIDTQYF. CDR3 nucleotides: TGTGCCAGCAGCCGTATCCGGGGGGGGGCTATTGATACGCAGTATTTT.

The chain links TRBV6-5 to TRBJ2-3; D is possibly TRBD2 (5 bases). This CDR3 spans 13 amino acids. In germline, CDR1 is MNHEY, CDR2 SVGAGI. V gave up 0 bases and J gave up 4 bases, with 5 bases separating them. For the CDR3, the DNA is TGTGCCAGCAGTTACTCGAGGGCAGATACGCAGTATTTT. Translation: CASSYSRADTQYF.

This sequence joins TRBV7-8 and TRBJ2-7; no clear D gene. Per the germline V gene, CDR1 is SGHVS and CDR2 is FQNEAQ. The CDR3 has 14 amino acids. The ends were cut back, 3 bases at V and 1 base at J, with 10 bases in the middle. The CDR3: CASSFETNSYEQYF. Here the CDR3 DNA reads TGTGCCAGCAGCTTTGAGACAAATTCCTACGAGCAGTACTTC.

CDR3 DNA sequence: TGTGCCAGCAGCTTTACTAGCGGGGCGGTAGATACGCAGTATTTT. Its protein is CASSFTSGAVDTQYF. The V and J genes are TRBV7-2 and TRBJ2-3, with 10 bases lining up with TRBD2. CDR1 is SGHTA, CDR2 FQGNSA, per germline. CDR3 length: 15 residues. Trimming at V came to 3 bases and at J to 5 bases, leaving 5 bases not matched to a gene.

The genes are TRBV7-9 and TRBJ2-1; 13 positions agree with TRBD2. Looked up from germline, CDR1 is SEHNR and CDR2 is FQNEAQ (reference sequence). The length of the CDR3 is 15 residues. With 7 bases clipped from V and 7 bases from J, the junction kept 7 bases outside the gene matches. Here the CDR3 reads CASIVSGLAGNEQFF. The DNA for the CDR3 is TGTGCCAGCATCGTCTCGGGACTAGCGGGGAATGAGCAGTTCTTC.

The rearrangement joins TRBV10-3 to TRBJ2-3, with 13 bases identical to TRBD2. CDR1 ENHRY and CDR2 SYGVKD come from the germline V gene. With V trimmed by 10 bases and J by 2 bases, 6 bases remained unmatched. This CDR3 spans 15 amino acids. The CDR3 loop reads CATGTSGTLTDTQYF. CDR3 coding DNA: TGTGCCACCGGGACTAGCGGGACCCTCACAGATACGCAGTATTTT.

The CDR3 nucleotides read TGTGCCAGCAGCTCTAGGGCCGACGGATCCGGTACGCAGTATTTT. The encoded protein is CASSSRADGSGTQYF. This chain links TRBV7-3 with TRBJ2-3; D is unresolved. Trimming pared 4 bases from V and 8 bases from J, leaving 19 bases between. This CDR3 contains 15 residues. CDR1 is SGHTA, CDR2 FQGTGA, per germline.